The 26 T cell receptor beta chains reported below all come from one sample, sequenced in a study of OX40 agonist ivuxolimab in advanced cancers. The data were produced by immunoSEQ multiplex PCR, yet TCRdb's version contains in-frame clones alone and is incomplete. This repertoire shows roughly 56,000 clones, around 84% found once; its top ten account for roughly 4.5%. The source was CD4+ or CD8+ T cells sorted from blood, collected in a trial of the OX40 agonist ivuxolimab. The receptors shown here come from an adult with an advanced solid tumor such as melanoma, head and neck, liver or kidney cancer.

The chain is built from TRBV27 and TRBJ1-2; no definite D call. CDR3 length: 12 amino acids. The V end was cut by 7 bases, the J end by 6 bases, with 12 bases between. Germline V gene sequence: CDR1 MNHEY, CDR2 SMNVEV (reference sequence). The CDR3 region is CASKGSPHGYTF. The CDR3, as DNA: TGTGCCAGCAAGGGCAGCCCGCATGGCTACACCTTC.

This clone was counted a single time. The CDR3 nucleotides are TGTGCCAGCAGCTTAACTAGCGGGAGAAATACGCAGTATTTT. The encoded protein is CASSLTSGRNTQYF. The V and J genes are TRBV7-2 and TRBJ2-3, with 11 positions matching TRBD2. CDR3 length equals 14 residues. Germline CDR1 and CDR2: SGHTA and FQGNSA. V lost 2 bases and J lost 7; bases outside the gene matches: 2. The entire variable domain, with the rest obtained from reference TRBV7-2 and TRBJ2-3, is as follows: GAGVSQSPSNKVTEKGKDVELRCDPISGHTALYWYRQSLGQGLEFLIYFQGNSAPDKSGLPSDRFSAERTGGSVSTLTIQRTQQEDSAVYLCASSLTSGRNTQYFGPGTRLTVL.

The rearrangement joins TRBV5-1 to TRBJ2-7; D unresolved. There are 12 residues in the CDR3. Germline CDR1 is SGHRS and CDR2 is YFSETQ. V was clipped by 6 bases and J by 0 bases, with 7 bases between them. The CDR3 sequence is CASKGDSYEQYF. In DNA form, the CDR3 reads TGCGCCAGCAAGGGTGACTCCTACGAGCAGTACTTC.

This clone was seen a few times. The chain's CDR3 is CASSLRLNEQYF. The CDR3 DNA reads TGTGCCAGCAGCCTTCGACTGAACGAGCAGTACTTC. The J gene is TRBJ2-7, the V gene TRBV14; no clear D. The CDR3 totals 12 residues. V lost 4 bases and J lost 5, with 9 bases in between. Germline loops: CDR1 SGHDN, CDR2 FVKESK.

The V call is TRBV28, the J call TRBJ2-3; D is unresolved. Germline CDR1 MDHEN, CDR2 SYDVKM. This CDR3 region has 11 residues. Trimming removed 8 bases at V and 8 bases at J, with 11 bases between. The CDR3, as DNA: TGTGCCAGCGGTACCTCAGGTACGCAGTATTTT. It encodes CASGTSGTQYF.

This chain connects TRBV19 to TRBJ1-5; D ambiguous. V was clipped by 3 bases and J by 10 bases, with 13 bases between them. Per germline, CDR1 LNHDA and CDR2 SQIVND (reference sequence). The length of the CDR3 is 13 residues. Here the CDR3 reads CASSIGNGLPQHF. The CDR3 DNA sequence: TGTGCCAGTAGTATTGGGAACGGACTCCCCCAGCATTTT.

The V call is TRBV2, the J call TRBJ2-5, with TRBD1 matching over 8 bases. With V trimmed by 4 bases and J by 5 bases, 9 bases remained unmatched. From germline, CDR1 is SNHLY and CDR2 FYNNEI. The CDR3 is 15 amino acids. CDR3: CASSAQGALGETQYF. In DNA form, the CDR3 reads TGTGCCAGCAGTGCCCAGGGGGCGCTTGGGGAGACCCAGTACTTC.

The chain recombines TRBV27 with TRBJ2-4, with 10 bases matching TRBD2. The CDR3 runs 18 residues. Germline V gene lookup returns CDR1 MNHEY and CDR2 SMNVEV (reference sequence). Unmatched junction bases numbered 11, after V lost 6 bases and J lost 0 bases. CDR3 amino acids: CASSSFGLAALAKNIQYF. DNA of the CDR3: TGTGCCAGCAGCTCTTTTGGACTAGCGGCCCTAGCCAAAAACATTCAGTACTTC.

Here the CDR3 DNA reads TGTGCCAGCAGTCTCTCCACTAGAAACAATGAGCAGTTCTTC. Translation gives CASSLSTRNNEQFF. The rearrangement links TRBV14 to TRBJ2-1; perhaps TRBD2 as D (5 bases). The CDR3 is 14 residues long. Trimming stripped 6 bases from V and 5 bases from J, with 14 bases between. CDR1 and CDR2 (germline): SGHDN, FVKESK.

This chain joins TRBV1 and TRBJ2-6; the DNA was not compared with TRBD2, the D call given in the table. TRBV1 is listed as a pseudogene. The CDR3 has 18 residues. This CDR3 is CTSSQTSCAQSQANVLTF. CDR3 coding DNA: TGCACCAGCAGTCAAACTAGTTGTGCACAAAGTCAGGCCAACGTCCTGACTTTC.

This sequence joins TRBV11-2 and TRBJ1-6; D ambiguous. Germline V CDR1 and CDR2: SGHAT, FQNNGV. This CDR3 region has 11 residues. V shed 4 bases and J shed 15 bases, with 10 bases lying between them. The CDR3 is CASSYDQSLHF. CDR3 nucleotides: TGTGCCAGCAGCTACGATCAGAGCCTCCACTTT. Using reference TRBV11-2 and TRBJ1-6 for the parts outside the CDR3, the full variable domain is EAGVAQSPRYKIIEKRQSVAFWCNPISGHATLYWYQQILGQGPKLLIQFQNNGVVDDSQLPKDRFSAERLKGVDSTLKIQPAKLEDSAVYLCASSYDQSLHFGNGTRLTVT.

V usage is TRBV11-3 and J usage is TRBJ2-5, with D possibly being TRBD2 (6 bases). V was clipped by 5 bases and J by 4 bases, with 8 bases between them. CDR3 length: 12 residues. Germline V gives CDR1 SGHNT, CDR2 YENEEA. The CDR3 protein is CASSEGGETQYF. The DNA of the CDR3 is TGTGCCAGCAGCGAGGGAGGAGAGACCCAGTACTTC. The full variable domain, its missing parts supplied by reference TRBV11-3 and TRBJ2-5, is EAGVVQSPRYKIIEKKQPVAFWCNPISGHNTLYWYLQNLGQGPELLIRYENEEAVDDSQLPKDRFSAERLKGVDSTLKIQPAELGDSAVYLCASSEGGETQYFGPGTRLLVL.

The chain is built from TRBV10-3 and TRBJ2-7; 7 bases are shared with TRBD1. This CDR3 is built from 14 residues. Per germline, CDR1 ENHRY and CDR2 SYGVKD. V was pared by 5 bases and J by 3 bases, with 7 bases of the junction left unmatched. The CDR3 loop is CAISTPGQSYEQYF. Written as DNA, the CDR3 is TGTGCCATCAGTACCCCGGGACAGAGCTACGAGCAGTACTTC.

V usage is TRBV11-2 and J usage is TRBJ2-7; TRBD2 aligns across 9 bases. Trimming cost V 4 bases and J 3 bases; bases outside gene matches: 10. Germline assignment: CDR1 SGHAT and CDR2 FQNNGV. This CDR3 has 16 residues. CDR3 in amino acids: CASSSRSGRVVYEQYF. The CDR3 DNA follows: TGTGCCAGCAGCTCTCGTAGCGGGAGAGTTGTCTACGAGCAGTACTTC.

CDR3 nucleotides: TGTGCCAGCAGCTACCCGGGGGAAGGCCAGCCCCAGCATTTT. Encoded protein: CASSYPGEGQPQHF. This chain links TRBV6-1 with TRBJ1-5; possibly TRBD1 for D (5 bases). V was pared by 6 bases and J by 7 bases, with 16 bases between. The CDR3 is 14 residues long. Germline CDR1 and CDR2: MNHNS and SASEGT.

J is TRBJ2-2 and V is TRBV7-6, with D possibly matching TRBD2 (6 bases). V was clipped by 5 bases and J by 7 bases, with 8 bases between them. The length of the CDR3 is 12 residues. CDR1 is SGHVS, CDR2 FNYEAQ, per germline. CDR3 in amino acids: CASSRESGELFF. The CDR3 DNA reads TGTGCCAGCAGCCGGGAGAGCGGGGAGCTGTTTTTT.

The chain recombines TRBV5-1 with TRBJ2-2; tentatively, D is TRBD1 (6 bases). Germline loops: CDR1 SGHRS, CDR2 YFSETQ. The CDR3 totals 16 residues. V was shortened by 0 bases and J by 5 bases, with 14 bases between the two germline ends. CDR3 sequence reads: CASSLVAPQGTGELFF. DNA of the CDR3: TGCGCCAGCAGCTTGGTTGCGCCTCAGGGGACCGGGGAGCTGTTTTTT.

The CDR3 DNA reads as TGCGCCAGCAGCTTGGCCTGGAATTCAGTTTCACCCCTCCACTTT. Its translation is CASSLAWNSVSPLHF. V is TRBV5-1 and J is TRBJ1-6; D is ambiguous. The CDR3 length is 15 residues. CDR1 is SGHRS and CDR2 is YFSETQ in the germline V gene. V shed 0 bases and J shed 9 bases, with 13 bases lying between them.

The chain joins TRBV27 to TRBJ1-1; D might be TRBD1 (6 bases). Germline V gene lookup returns CDR1 MNHEY and CDR2 SMNVEV (reference sequence). The V end lost 6 bases, the J end lost 5 bases, and 13 bases lay between the germline ends. CDR3 length equals 13 residues. The CDR3 DNA reads as TGTGCCAGCAGGGGGGCCGGGAGGACTGAAGCTTTCTTT. Amino acids: CASRGAGRTEAFF.

The J gene is TRBJ2-2, the V gene TRBV28, with 11 bases matching TRBD2. CDR1 MDHEN and CDR2 SYDVKM come from the germline V gene. J was trimmed by 8 bases and V by 11 bases; bases with no gene match: 10. CDR3 length: 14 amino acids. The CDR3 region is CAGSMRLAGGELFF. In DNA, the CDR3 is TGTGCCGGCTCAATGAGACTAGCGGGAGGGGAGCTGTTTTTT.

This sequence joins TRBV7-6 and TRBJ2-7; TRBD1 is a possible D gene (6 bases). The V and J ends lost 6 bases and 6 bases respectively, with 18 bases between them. The germline gives CDR1 SGHVS, CDR2 FNYEAQ. The CDR3 consists of 14 residues. The CDR3 protein is CASRSNGDNGEQYF. CDR3 DNA sequence: TGTGCCAGCAGATCAAACGGGGACAATGGCGAGCAGTACTTC.

This chain joins TRBV9 and TRBJ2-1, with unresolved D. The CDR3 length is 16 residues. Germline assignment: CDR1 SGDLS and CDR2 YYNGEE. Trimming stripped 0 bases from V and 0 bases from J, with 10 bases between. The DNA of the CDR3 is TGTGCCAGCAGCGTAGGAGGCGCACGCTCCTACAATGAGCAGTTCTTC. Translating it yields CASSVGGARSYNEQFF.

V and J are TRBV6-6 and TRBJ2-5; a possible D gene is TRBD2 (6 bases). This CDR3 is built from 14 residues. Per the germline V gene, CDR1 is MNHNY and CDR2 is SVGAGI (reference sequence). V lost 6 bases, J lost 5 bases, and 16 bases lay in between. CDR3 sequence (DNA): TGTGCCAGCAGCCAGGGAGGATGGGGGGAGACCCAGTACTTC. Protein product: CASSQGGWGETQYF.

This chain connects TRBV6-5 to TRBJ2-7; D call uncertain. This CDR3 spans 13 amino acids. Germline CDR1 is MNHEY and CDR2 is SVGAGI. V was trimmed by 6 bases and J by 1 base, leaving 10 bases between them. The CDR3 bases are TGTGCCAGCAGAAGAGACGGATCCTACGAGCAGTACTTC. Translated: CASRRDGSYEQYF.

The chain links TRBV4-1 to TRBJ2-3; 9 nucleotides align to TRBD2. V lost 2 bases, J lost 6 bases, and 12 bases stayed unmatched. The CDR3 runs to 17 residues. Per germline, CDR1 MGHRA and CDR2 YSYEKL. The CDR3 is CASSQTGLAGKGDTQYF. The CDR3 bases are TGCGCCAGCAGCCAAACGGGACTAGCAGGAAAGGGGGATACGCAGTATTTT.

The CDR3 nucleotides are TGTGCCAGCAGTTACGGACAGGGAAGGAATTCACCCCTCCACTTT. Translating it yields CASSYGQGRNSPLHF. This rearrangement joins TRBV27 to TRBJ1-6; TRBD1 matches 8 bases. V was pared by 4 bases and J by 7 bases, with 6 bases of the junction left unmatched. Germline V gives CDR1 MNHEY, CDR2 SMNVEV (reference sequence). There are 15 residues in the CDR3.